The present entry profiles one T cell receptor beta chain with its context. What it binds is not known. RNA was extracted and reverse transcribed into cDNA as the sequencing template. Sequenced by immunoSEQ multiplex PCR; TCRdb stores in-frame clones only, minus some. The repertoire holds some 170,000 clones, with 63% as singletons. The germline V gene encodes CDR1 MNHEY and CDR2 SVGAGI. The CDR3 has 14 amino acids. The germline V and J ends were trimmed by 3 bases and 8 bases, with 14 bases remaining between them. This sample is part of a study of CD8+ T cells in alopecia areata. Overall study findings and caveats: For lesional scalp, especially alopecia totalis/universalis, clonality was higher than in normal scalp.

This clonotype was obtained from a human donor with alopecia areata. The rearrangement uses TRBV6-5 and TRBJ2-4; D might be TRBD1 or TRBD2, each matching 6 bases. The sample consisted of CD4+ T cells sorted from blood, taken at week 0. The CDR3 DNA reads as TGTGCCAGCAGTTATCGCGAGAGGGGGGACATTCAGTACTTC. Translating gives CASSYRERGDIQYF.